This T cell receptor beta chain derives from a study of T cell responses to AZD1222 COVID-19 vaccine. Whole-study findings and limits: Epitopes outside B.1.351 and B.1.1.7 mutated regions reportedly drew nearly half of spike TCRs. It should be noted that donors were predominantly white British and more often female, and clonal diversity was possibly underestimated. The study identified only five to seven AZD1222 recipients as seropositive at baseline.

This clone occurred a few times. Its antigen is not identified. Libraries were prepared by immunoSEQ multiplex PCR; TCRdb keeps only in-frame clonotypes and omits some of them. The sample has 100,000 or so clones, around 86% seen once; the top ten hold roughly 6.5%. The CDR3 runs 16 residues. Germline V gives CDR1 LNHDA, CDR2 SQIVND (reference sequence). After removal of 3 bases from V and 5 bases from J, the junction contained 8 bases not matched to a gene. This specimen was peripheral blood, taken on day 0 of AZD1222 vaccination. This chain connects TRBV19 to TRBJ1-5; 9 bases fit TRBD1. The source is an adult in good health. The CDR3: CASSIAVGQGDQPQHF. The CDR3 nucleotides are TGTGCCAGTAGTATTGCTGTGGGACAGGGCGATCAGCCCCAGCATTTT.